These 25 T cell receptor beta chains were sequenced from one sample in a study of blood T cells in healthy people across ages. Primed by a sample-barcoded 5' primer and a J-beta primer mix, a second PCR proceeded for about 6 to 12 cycles. TCRdb re-analysed the 5' RACE reads in MiXCR, keeping a single row per CDR3 protein. The sample records some 760,000 distinct CDR3 sequences, 25% being singletons. The same sample was also studied in work on T cells of mothers and their children.

Sequencing was carried out using blood. Receptors originate from a boy younger than 18 in good health.

This clonotype was counted only a few times. The chain has TRBV9 and TRBJ2-2, with a tentative D call TRBD2 (5 bases). The CDR3 has 15 residues. Trimming removed 0 bases from V and 3 bases from J, with 9 bases in between. Looked up from germline, CDR1 is SGDLS and CDR2 is YYNGEE. The CDR3 bases are TGTGCCAGCAGCGTAGTGTCGGGGTACACCGGGGAGCTGTTTTTT. Residues: CASSVVSGYTGELFF.

The chain links TRBV7-2 to TRBJ2-7; 9 nucleotides agree with TRBD1. The CDR3 totals 16 residues. V trimming: 5 bases; J trimming: 2 bases; junction bases outside the gene matches: 10. Germline V CDR1 and CDR2: SGHTA, FQGNSA. This chain's CDR3 is CASSITGTGMPYEQYF. DNA for the CDR3: TGTGCCAGCAGCATTACCGGGACAGGGATGCCCTACGAGCAGTACTTC. Full variable domain (rest looked up from reference TRBV7-2 and TRBJ2-7): GAGVSQSPSNKVTEKGKDVELRCDPISGHTALYWYRQSLGQGLEFLIYFQGNSAPDKSGLPSDRFSAERTGGSVSTLTIQRTQQEDSAVYLCASSITGTGMPYEQYFGPGTRLTVT.

The V gene is TRBV29-1, the J gene TRBJ2-2; 9 bases line up with TRBD2. The CDR3 is made up of 14 amino acids. Germline-derived CDR1 and CDR2 are SQVTM and ANQGSEA. The trim removed 5 bases at V and 6 bases at J, leaving 7 bases unmatched. The CDR3 is CSVFSGSGAGELFF. The DNA for the CDR3 is TGCAGCGTTTTTAGCGGGAGCGGTGCCGGGGAGCTGTTTTTT.

The chain has TRBV6-1 and TRBJ2-3; D possibly corresponds to TRBD2 (5 bases). Germline V gene data show CDR1 as MNHNS and CDR2 as SASEGT. V was trimmed by 3 bases and J by 7 bases, leaving 14 bases between them. This CDR3 comprises 14 residues. Written as DNA, the CDR3 is TGTGCCAGCAGTGACCGGGGTTTGGATAATACGCAGTATTTT. Protein: CASSDRGLDNTQYF.

The chain joins TRBV18 to TRBJ2-7, with 9 bases that match TRBD1. Trimming cost V 5 bases and J 3 bases; bases outside gene matches: 2. Germline assignment: CDR1 KGHSH and CDR2 LQKENI. This CDR3 has 13 amino acids. The CDR3 DNA sequence: TGTGCCAGCTCAGGACAGGGGCGCTACGAGCAGTACTTC. Its translation is CASSGQGRYEQYF.

There are many counts of this clonotype. The J gene is TRBJ2-7, the V gene TRBV7-2, with 10 bases identical to TRBD2. The trim removed 4 bases at V and 0 bases at J, leaving 3 bases unmatched. This CDR3 region has 15 residues. In germline, CDR1 is SGHTA, CDR2 FQGNSA. The CDR3 DNA reads TGTGCCAGCAGCTCCACTAGCGGGGACTCCTACGAGCAGTACTTC. This sequence encodes CASSSTSGDSYEQYF.

This clonotype was counted between two and nine times. The chain has TRBV6-2 or TRBV6-3 and TRBJ2-7; 7 bases align to TRBD2. Germline-derived CDR1 and CDR2 are MNHEY and SVGEGT. J lost 0 bases, V lost 4 bases, and 21 bases had no gene match. The CDR3 has 20 residues. The chain's CDR3 is CASSSLLFAGDPSSSYEQYF. The DNA for the CDR3 is TGTGCCAGCAGTTCCCTCCTTTTCGCGGGGGACCCCTCGAGCTCCTACGAGCAGTACTTC.

In this sample, this clonotype turned up once. This chain links TRBV5-1 with TRBJ1-1, with 8 bases that match TRBD1. Looked up from germline, CDR1 is SGHRS and CDR2 is YFSETQ. The CDR3 loop spans 14 amino acids. The V and J ends lost 3 bases and 7 bases, in that order; junction bases with no gene match: 8. CDR3: CASSSGQGGDEAFF. Here the CDR3 DNA reads TGCGCCAGCAGCTCCGGACAGGGCGGGGATGAAGCTTTCTTT.

This rearrangement joins TRBV7-2 to TRBJ2-5; D unresolved. Trimming pared 1 base from V and 4 bases from J, leaving 7 bases between. The CDR3 covers 13 residues. Germline V CDR1 and CDR2: SGHTA, FQGNSA. In nucleotides, the CDR3 is TGTGCCAGCAGCTTAGTAGCCACAGAGACCCAGTACTTC. Its protein product is CASSLVATETQYF.

A few counts support this clonotype. The rearrangement links TRBV4-1 to TRBJ1-4; unclear D gene. V lost 0 bases and J lost 0, with 5 bases in between. This CDR3 spans 15 amino acids. Germline V gene sequence: CDR1 MGHRA, CDR2 YSYEKL. CDR3 protein: CASSQEGTTNEKLFF. The CDR3 bases are TGCGCCAGCAGCCAAGAGGGGACAACTAATGAAAAACTGTTTTTT.

This clonotype was counted between two and nine times. V gene TRBV7-9 combines with J gene TRBJ2-2; D possibly corresponds to TRBD2 (7 bases). CDR3 size: 16 residues. Germline V gives CDR1 SEHNR, CDR2 FQNEAQ (reference sequence). Trimming cost V 5 bases and J 1 base, with 14 bases left between them. This chain's CDR3 is CASSLSGGQNTGELFF. CDR3 nucleotides: TGTGCCAGCAGCCTTTCGGGGGGACAGAACACCGGGGAGCTGTTTTTT.

The rearrangement links TRBV4-3 to TRBJ2-4; 9 bases agree with TRBD2. V gave up 2 bases and J gave up 9 bases; unmatched junction bases: 23. The CDR3 spans 20 residues. Per germline, CDR1 LGHNA and CDR2 YSLEER. CDR3 coding DNA: TGCGCCAGCAGCCAATCCCATTCTGTGACTAGCGGAGTCCTCGGTAGCATTCAGTACTTC. This codes for CASSQSHSVTSGVLGSIQYF.

This clonotype appeared a few times. The V call is TRBV7-3, the J call TRBJ2-4, with 7 positions matching TRBD1. There are 13 residues in the CDR3. Germline CDR1 is SGHTA and CDR2 is FQGTGA. The trim removed 6 bases at V and 8 bases at J, leaving 7 bases unmatched. The CDR3 here is CASRSGTAYIQYF. The DNA of the CDR3 is TGTGCCAGCAGGTCTGGGACAGCATACATTCAGTACTTC.

The table lists this clonotype with a count of one. The V gene is TRBV29-1, the J gene TRBJ2-5; D is undetermined. The closer fit of TRBJ2-1 to the DNA end suggests the J call may be wrong. The CDR3 extends over 10 amino acids. The germline V gene encodes CDR1 SQVTM and CDR2 ANQGSEA. The CDR3 sequence is CSAVKEEQFF. The CDR3 DNA follows: TGCAGCGCCGTAAAGGAGGAGCAGTTCTTC.

The V call is TRBV20-1, the J call TRBJ1-4, with 7 bases fitting TRBD1. This CDR3 is 13 amino acids long. The germline gives CDR1 DFQATT, CDR2 SNEGSKA (reference sequence). J gave up 8 bases and V 6 bases, and 9 bases lay outside the gene matches. CDR3 sequence reads: CSAPDRDLEKLFF. The CDR3 DNA reads as TGCAGTGCCCCAGACAGGGATTTAGAAAAACTGTTTTTT.

Worth noting for this clonotype: The junction shows a germline mismatch at one end, possibly a read error. This chain uses TRBV6-4 with TRBJ2-5; no firm D call. The CDR3 consists of 14 residues. CDR1 and CDR2 (germline): MRHNA, SNTAGT. Written as DNA, the CDR3 is TGTACCAGCAGTGACCCCGCTACAAAGGAGACCCAGTACTTC. Residues: CTSSDPATKETQYF.

The chain joins TRBV6-6 to TRBJ1-1; TRBD1 aligns across 8 bases. This CDR3 is built from 15 residues. The junction had 5 bases not matched to a gene; V was cut back by 5 bases and J by 0 bases. CDR1 is MNHNY and CDR2 is SVGAGI in the germline V gene (reference sequence). The CDR3 loop reads CASSPPDRVNTEAFF. The CDR3, as DNA: TGTGCCAGCAGTCCCCCGGACAGGGTGAACACTGAAGCTTTCTTT.

This chain connects TRBV15 to TRBJ1-5; maybe TRBD1 (5 bases). The CDR3 is made up of 13 amino acids. The V gene lost 8 bases and the J gene lost 5 bases, with 13 bases spanning the gap. CDR1 LNHNV and CDR2 YYDKDF come from the germline V gene (reference sequence). The chain's CDR3 is CATRGAGYQPQHF. CDR3 DNA sequence: TGTGCCACCCGGGGCGCCGGATATCAGCCCCAGCATTTT.

In the case of this clonotype: No conserved phenylalanine or tryptophan ends this CDR3, so it is likely a read error. The chain combines TRBV20-1 with TRBJ2-4; TRBD1 aligns across 11 bases. V dropped 6 bases and J dropped 2; count of bases not matched to a gene: 6. The CDR3 length is 15 residues. The germline V gene has CDR1 DFQATT and CDR2 SNEGSKA (reference sequence). The CDR3: CSAGGQGVSKNIQYS. Here the CDR3 DNA reads TGCAGTGCGGGGGGACAGGGGGTTTCCAAAAACATTCAGTACTCC.

The chain uses TRBV6-6 and TRBJ1-1; D ambiguous. Between the trimmed V and J ends, which lost 4 bases and 7 bases, there was a span of 7 bases. CDR1 and CDR2 from the germline V gene are MNHNY and SVGAGI (reference sequence). This CDR3 region has 11 residues. CDR3 sequence (DNA): TGTGCCAGCAGTTCCTTATTTGAAGCTTTCTTT. This translates into CASSSLFEAFF.

This clonotype was seen a handful of times. V gene TRBV5-1 combines with J gene TRBJ2-1; D is unresolved. V gave up 3 bases and J gave up 6 bases, with 19 bases separating them. The CDR3 contains 16 residues. Germline CDR1 and CDR2: SGHRS and YFSETQ. CDR3 nucleotide sequence: TGCGCCAGCAGCTCTGGACCGGCCCCCGAATTCAATGAGCAGTTCTTC. It specifies CASSSGPAPEFNEQFF.

Worth noting for this clonotype: The CDR3 does not end in the conserved phenylalanine or tryptophan, so this is likely a read error. The chain has TRBV11-1 and TRBJ2-5; 7 nucleotides align to TRBD1. V dropped 5 bases and J dropped 6; count of bases not matched to a gene: 6. CDR3 length: 13 amino acids. The germline gives CDR1 SGHAT, CDR2 FQDESV (reference sequence). CDR3 DNA: TGTGCCAGCAGCCTTGGACAGGCCAAGACCCAGTACTCC. Its protein product is CASSLGQAKTQYS.

V gene TRBV4-1 combines with J gene TRBJ2-1; 9 nucleotides match TRBD1. Germline V gives CDR1 MGHRA, CDR2 YSYEKL. Trimming at V came to 3 bases and at J to 4 bases, leaving 7 bases not matched to a gene. The CDR3 covers 16 residues. CDR3 sequence reads: CASSQAGTGIYNEQFF. In DNA, the CDR3 is TGCGCCAGCAGCCAGGCTGGGACAGGGATTTACAATGAGCAGTTCTTC.

The V call is TRBV4-3, the J call TRBJ2-5; tentatively, D is TRBD2 (5 bases). The J call may be mistaken, given a closer DNA end match to TRBJ2-7. This CDR3 comprises 13 residues. The germline V gene has CDR1 LGHNA and CDR2 YSLEER. The CDR3 spells CASSQERDYEQYF. The CDR3 DNA reads as TGCGCCAGCAGCCAAGAGAGGGACTACGAGCAGTACTTC.

This clonotype has just a few counts. The chain recombines TRBV29-1 with TRBJ2-5; 9 bases are shared with TRBD2. The end of the DNA fits TRBJ2-1 better, so the J call may be wrong. CDR3 length equals 12 residues. In germline, CDR1 is SQVTM, CDR2 ANQGSEA. For the CDR3, the DNA is TGCAGCGGGGCGGGGGGGTCAAGTGAGCAGTTCTTC. It specifies CSGAGGSSEQFF.